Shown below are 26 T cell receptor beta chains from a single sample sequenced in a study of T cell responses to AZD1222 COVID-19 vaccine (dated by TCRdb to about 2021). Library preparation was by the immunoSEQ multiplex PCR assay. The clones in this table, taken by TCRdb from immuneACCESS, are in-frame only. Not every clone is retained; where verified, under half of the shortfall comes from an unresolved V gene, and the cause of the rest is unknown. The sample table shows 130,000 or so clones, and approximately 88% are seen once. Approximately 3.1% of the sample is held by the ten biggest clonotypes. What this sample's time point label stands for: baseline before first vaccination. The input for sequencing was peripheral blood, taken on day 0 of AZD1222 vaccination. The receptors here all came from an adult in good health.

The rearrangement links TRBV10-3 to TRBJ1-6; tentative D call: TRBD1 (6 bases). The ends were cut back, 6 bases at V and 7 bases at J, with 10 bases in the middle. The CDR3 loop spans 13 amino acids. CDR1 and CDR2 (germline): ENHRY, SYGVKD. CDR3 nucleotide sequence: TGTGCCATCAGCCGGGACACCAATTCACCCCTCCACTTT. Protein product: CAISRDTNSPLHF.

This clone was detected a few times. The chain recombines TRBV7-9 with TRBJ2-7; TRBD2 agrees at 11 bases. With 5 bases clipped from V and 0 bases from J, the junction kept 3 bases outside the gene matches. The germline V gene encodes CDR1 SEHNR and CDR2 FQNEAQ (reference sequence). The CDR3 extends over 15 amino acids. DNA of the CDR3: TGTGCCAGCAGCCCGGGACTAGCGGTCTCCTACGAGCAGTACTTC. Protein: CASSPGLAVSYEQYF.

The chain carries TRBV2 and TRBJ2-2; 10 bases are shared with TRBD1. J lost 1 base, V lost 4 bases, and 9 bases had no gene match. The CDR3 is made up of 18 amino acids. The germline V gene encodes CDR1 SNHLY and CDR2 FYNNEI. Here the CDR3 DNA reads TGTGCCAGCAGTGGAGAGGGGACAGGGGCCAGGAACACCGGGGAGCTGTTTTTT. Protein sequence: CASSGEGTGARNTGELFF.

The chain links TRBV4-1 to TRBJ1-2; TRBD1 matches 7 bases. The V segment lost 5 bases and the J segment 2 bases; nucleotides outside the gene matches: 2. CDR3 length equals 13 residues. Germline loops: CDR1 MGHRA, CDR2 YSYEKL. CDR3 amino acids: CASSDRDNYGYTF. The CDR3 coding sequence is TGCGCCAGCAGCGACAGGGACAACTATGGCTACACCTTC.

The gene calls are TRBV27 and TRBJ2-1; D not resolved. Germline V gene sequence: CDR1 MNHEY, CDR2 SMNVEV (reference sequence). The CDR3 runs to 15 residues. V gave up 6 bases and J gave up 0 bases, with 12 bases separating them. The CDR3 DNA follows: TGTGCCAGCAGCCCACGATGGAACTCCTACAATGAGCAGTTCTTC. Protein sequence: CASSPRWNSYNEQFF.

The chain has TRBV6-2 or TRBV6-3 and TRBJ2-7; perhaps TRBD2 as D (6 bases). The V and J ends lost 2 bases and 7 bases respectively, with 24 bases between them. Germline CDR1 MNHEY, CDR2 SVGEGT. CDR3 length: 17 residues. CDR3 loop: CASSYPLGKRATNEQYF. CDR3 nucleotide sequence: TGTGCCAGCAGTTACCCCCTGGGGAAGCGGGCTACTAATGAGCAGTACTTC.

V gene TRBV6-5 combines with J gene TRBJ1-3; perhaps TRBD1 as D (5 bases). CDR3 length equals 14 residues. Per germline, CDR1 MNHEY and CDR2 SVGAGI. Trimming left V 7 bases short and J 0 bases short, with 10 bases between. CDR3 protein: CASKKTVSGNTIYF. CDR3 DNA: TGTGCCAGCAAGAAGACAGTCTCTGGAAACACCATATATTTT.

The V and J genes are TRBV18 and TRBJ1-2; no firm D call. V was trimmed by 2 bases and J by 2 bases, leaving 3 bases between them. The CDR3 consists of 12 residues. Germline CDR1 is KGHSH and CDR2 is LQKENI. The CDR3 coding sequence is TGTGCCAGCTCACCAGACAACTATGGCTACACCTTC. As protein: CASSPDNYGYTF.

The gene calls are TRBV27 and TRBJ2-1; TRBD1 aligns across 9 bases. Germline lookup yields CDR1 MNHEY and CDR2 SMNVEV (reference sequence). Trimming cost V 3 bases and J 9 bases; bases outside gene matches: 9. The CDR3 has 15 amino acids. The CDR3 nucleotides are TGTGCCAGCAGTTTTAGGGGACAGGGTGGTGTTGAGCAGTTCTTC. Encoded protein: CASSFRGQGGVEQFF.

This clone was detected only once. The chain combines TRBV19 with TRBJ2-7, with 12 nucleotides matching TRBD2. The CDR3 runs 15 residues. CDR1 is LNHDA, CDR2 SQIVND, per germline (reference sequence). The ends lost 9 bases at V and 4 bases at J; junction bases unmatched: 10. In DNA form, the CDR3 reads TGTGCCAGCGCGACTAGCGGGAGTTCTTCTTACGAGCAGTACTTC. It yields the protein CASATSGSSSYEQYF.

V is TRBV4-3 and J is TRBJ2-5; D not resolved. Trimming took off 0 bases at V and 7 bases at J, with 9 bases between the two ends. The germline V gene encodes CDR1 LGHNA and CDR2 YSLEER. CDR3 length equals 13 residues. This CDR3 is CASSQDRSGTQYF. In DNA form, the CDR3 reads TGCGCCAGCAGCCAAGATCGTAGTGGGACCCAGTACTTC.

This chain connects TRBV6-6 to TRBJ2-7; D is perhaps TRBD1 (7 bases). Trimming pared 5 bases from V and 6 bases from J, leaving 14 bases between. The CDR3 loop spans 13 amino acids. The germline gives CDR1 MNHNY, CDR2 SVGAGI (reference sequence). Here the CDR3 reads CASSGRQGGEQYF. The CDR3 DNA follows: TGTGCCAGCAGTGGGCGACAGGGAGGCGAGCAGTACTTC.

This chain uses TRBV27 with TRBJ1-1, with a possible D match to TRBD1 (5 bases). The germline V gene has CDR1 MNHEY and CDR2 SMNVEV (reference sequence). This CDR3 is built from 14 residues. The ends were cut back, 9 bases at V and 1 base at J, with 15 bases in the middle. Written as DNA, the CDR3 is TGTGCCAGTATTCCCCCGGGACCGAACACTGAAGCTTTCTTT. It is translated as CASIPPGPNTEAFF.

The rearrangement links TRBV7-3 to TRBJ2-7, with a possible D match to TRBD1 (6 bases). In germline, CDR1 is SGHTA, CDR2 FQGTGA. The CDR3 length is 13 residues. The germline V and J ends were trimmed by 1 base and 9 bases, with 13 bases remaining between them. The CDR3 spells CASSLIGQGPQYF. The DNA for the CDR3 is TGTGCCAGCAGCTTAATCGGTCAGGGGCCGCAGTACTTC.

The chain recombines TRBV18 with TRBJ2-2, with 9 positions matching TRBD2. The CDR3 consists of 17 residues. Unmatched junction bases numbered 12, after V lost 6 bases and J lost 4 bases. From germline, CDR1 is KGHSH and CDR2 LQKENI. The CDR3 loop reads CASSDVVLAGVTGELFF. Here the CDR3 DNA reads TGTGCCAGCTCCGACGTGGTGTTAGCGGGGGTCACCGGGGAGCTGTTTTTT.

The DNA for the CDR3 is TGTGCCAGCAGCCCCACAAGCGGGAGGGCTTTAGTAGATACGCAGTATTTT. This codes for CASSPTSGRALVDTQYF. The chain links TRBV25-1 to TRBJ2-3; 10 bases line up with TRBD2. Germline V CDR1 and CDR2: MGHDK, SYGVNS. Unmatched junction bases numbered 14, after V lost 6 bases and J lost 5 bases. The CDR3 is 17 residues long.

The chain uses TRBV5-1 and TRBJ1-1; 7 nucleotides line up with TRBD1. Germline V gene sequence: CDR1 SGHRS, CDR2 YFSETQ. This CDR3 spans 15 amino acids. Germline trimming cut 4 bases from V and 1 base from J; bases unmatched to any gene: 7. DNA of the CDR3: TGCGCCAGCAGCCCGAGGACAGGTAAGAACACTGAAGCTTTCTTT. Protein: CASSPRTGKNTEAFF.

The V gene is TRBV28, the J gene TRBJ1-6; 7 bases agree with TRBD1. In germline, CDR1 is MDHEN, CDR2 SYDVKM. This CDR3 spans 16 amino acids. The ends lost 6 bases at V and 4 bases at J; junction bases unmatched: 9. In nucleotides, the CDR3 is TGTGCCAGCAGCCGACGGGACAGAGGATATAATTCACCCCTCCACTTT. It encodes CASSRRDRGYNSPLHF.

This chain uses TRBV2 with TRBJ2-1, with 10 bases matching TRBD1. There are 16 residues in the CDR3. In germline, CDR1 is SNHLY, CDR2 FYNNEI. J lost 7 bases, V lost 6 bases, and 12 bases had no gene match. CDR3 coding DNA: TGTGCCAGCAGACCCCGCGGACAGGGGGTACGGAATGAGCAGTTCTTC. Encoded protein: CASRPRGQGVRNEQFF.

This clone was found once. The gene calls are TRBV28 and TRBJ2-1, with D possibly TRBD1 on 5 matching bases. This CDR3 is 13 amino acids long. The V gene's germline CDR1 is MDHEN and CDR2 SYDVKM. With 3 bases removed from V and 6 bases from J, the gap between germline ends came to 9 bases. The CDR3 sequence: CASSFLRVNEQFF. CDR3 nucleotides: TGTGCCAGCAGTTTCCTCAGGGTCAATGAGCAGTTCTTC.

CDR3 in amino acids: CASSQVVGGNSQREQYF. For the CDR3, the DNA is TGCGCCAGCAGCCAAGTTGTAGGAGGTAACAGTCAGAGGGAGCAGTACTTC. The chain uses TRBV4-1 and TRBJ2-7; D perhaps matches TRBD2 (5 bases). The germline V gene encodes CDR1 MGHRA and CDR2 YSYEKL. The CDR3 extends over 17 amino acids. V was shortened by 1 base and J by 7 bases, with 23 bases between the two germline ends.

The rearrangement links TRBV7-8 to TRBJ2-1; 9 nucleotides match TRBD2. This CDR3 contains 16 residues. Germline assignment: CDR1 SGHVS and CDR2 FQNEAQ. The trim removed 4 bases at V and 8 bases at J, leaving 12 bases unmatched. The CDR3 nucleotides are TGTGCCAGCAGCTCCTTGCAGCGGGAGGCAAAAGATGAGCAGTTCTTC. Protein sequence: CASSSLQREAKDEQFF.

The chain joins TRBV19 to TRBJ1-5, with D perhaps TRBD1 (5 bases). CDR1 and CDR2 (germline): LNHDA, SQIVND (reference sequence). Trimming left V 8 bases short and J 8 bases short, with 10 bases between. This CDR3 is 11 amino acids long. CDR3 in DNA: TGTGCCAGTGGGGGGATCGAGCCCCAGCATTTT. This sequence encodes CASGGIEPQHF.

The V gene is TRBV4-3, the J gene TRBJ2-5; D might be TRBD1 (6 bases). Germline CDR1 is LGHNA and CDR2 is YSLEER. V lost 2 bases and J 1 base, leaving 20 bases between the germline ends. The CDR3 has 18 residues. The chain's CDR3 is CASSQHPATRQVQETQYF. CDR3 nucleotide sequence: TGCGCCAGCAGCCAACACCCCGCGACCCGACAGGTCCAAGAGACCCAGTACTTC.

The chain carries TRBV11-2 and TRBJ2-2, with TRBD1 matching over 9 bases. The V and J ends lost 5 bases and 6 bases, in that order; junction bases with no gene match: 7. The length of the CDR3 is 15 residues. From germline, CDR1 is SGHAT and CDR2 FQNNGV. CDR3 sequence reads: CASSPTGGKAGELFF. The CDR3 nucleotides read TGTGCCAGCAGCCCGACAGGGGGGAAAGCCGGGGAGCTGTTTTTT.

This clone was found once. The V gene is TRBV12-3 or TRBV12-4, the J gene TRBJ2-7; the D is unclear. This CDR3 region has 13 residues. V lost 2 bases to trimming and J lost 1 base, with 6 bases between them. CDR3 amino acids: CASSLLGSYEQYF. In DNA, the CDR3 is TGTGCCAGCAGTTTATTGGGGTCCTACGAGCAGTACTTC.